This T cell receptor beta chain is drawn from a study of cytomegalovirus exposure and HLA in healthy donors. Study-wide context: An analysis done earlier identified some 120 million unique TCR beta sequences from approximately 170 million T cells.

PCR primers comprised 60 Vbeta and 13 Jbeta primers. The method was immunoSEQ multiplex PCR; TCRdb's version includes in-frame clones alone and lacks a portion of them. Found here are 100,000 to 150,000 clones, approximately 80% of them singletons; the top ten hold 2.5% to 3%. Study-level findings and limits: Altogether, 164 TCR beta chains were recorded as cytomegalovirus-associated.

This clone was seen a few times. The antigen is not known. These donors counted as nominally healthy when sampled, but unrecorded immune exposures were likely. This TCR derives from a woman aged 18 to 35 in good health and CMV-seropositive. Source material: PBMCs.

Written as DNA, the CDR3 is TGTGCCAGCAGTCCCCCTTGGGGAGCGGGGGATATCACAGATACGCAGTATTTT. It is translated as CASSPPWGAGDITDTQYF. This chain links TRBV27 with TRBJ2-3, with TRBD2 matching 8 bases. Trimming removed 5 bases from V and 2 bases from J; junction bases left unmatched: 15. The germline V gene has CDR1 MNHEY and CDR2 SMNVEV (reference sequence). The CDR3 length is 18 residues.